This is a list of T cell receptor beta chains from one sample in a study of quantifying T cell responses using KT2 cells. TCRdb fed the UMI-ligation and nested PCR reads into MiXCR, producing one record per CDR3 protein. The sample includes over 25,000 distinct CDR3 sequences, 10% of them seen just once. Source material: PBMCs spiked with cells of the T cell clone KT2. These receptors were collected from a human donor. Both conserved end residues are part of each CDR3. D genes are given only for firm matches. The listing skips clone size in some rows; elsewhere it reads once, few, many or a size class.

d_call	j_call	v_call	clone_size	cdr3_aa	cdr3_nt
NA	TRBJ1-6	TRBV7-9	few	CANRDPATLAWGRKSVSYNSPLHF	TGTGCCAACCGTGATCCGGCTACCTTGGCCTGGGGGCGCAAATCGGTCTCCTATAATTCACCCCTCCACTTT
NA	TRBJ1-3	TRBV5-6	many	CASSLSRQPGNTIYF	TGTGCCAGCAGCTTGTCGAGACAGCCTGGAAACACCATATATTTT
NA	TRBJ1-5	TRBV4-1	NA	CASSPYEGGDQPQHF	TGCGCCAGCAGCCCATACGAAGGGGGGGATCAGCCCCAGCATTTT
NA	TRBJ2-1	TRBV14	many	CASSQSIAGDYNEQFF	TGTGCCAGCAGCCAATCCATAGCTGGGGATTACAATGAGCAGTTCTTC
NA	TRBJ2-7	TRBV6-4	many	CASPGAYEQYF	TGTGCCAGCCCGGGCGCCTACGAGCAGTACTTC
TRBD1	TRBJ2-7	TRBV20-1	many	CSARDGTGWNEQYF	TGCAGTGCTAGAGATGGGACAGGTTGGAACGAGCAGTACTTC
NA	TRBJ1-2	TRBV10-3	NA	CAISKEGTGYTF	TGTGCCATCAGTAAGGAGGGTACTGGCTACACCTTC
NA	TRBJ1-1	TRBV12-3/TRBV12-4	many	CASSHRGLNTEAFF	TGTGCCAGCAGTCACCGGGGCCTGAACACTGAAGCTTTCTTT
TRBD2	TRBJ2-3	TRBV7-6	many	CASSQSGTSTDTQYF	TGTGCCAGCAGCCAAAGCGGGACTAGCACAGATACGCAGTATTTT
NA	TRBJ2-2	TRBV3-1	few	CASSHDPGGGELFF	TGTGCCAGCAGCCACGACCCCGGCGGCGGGGAGCTGTTTTTT
NA	TRBJ2-5	TRBV7-8	many	CASSSERGGGETQYF	TGTGCCAGCAGCTCCGAAAGGGGGGGCGGAGAGACCCAGTACTTC
NA	TRBJ2-5	TRBV7-6	NA	CASSSEIQGVETQYF	TGTGCCAGCAGCTCTGAAATACAGGGTGTAGAGACCCAGTACTTC
NA	TRBJ2-2	TRBV20-1	few	CSARQTGSGELFF	TGCAGTGCTAGACAAACGGGGTCCGGGGAGCTGTTTTTT
NA	TRBJ1-5	TRBV12-3/TRBV12-4	few	CASSFGENQPQHF	TGTGCCAGCAGTTTTGGAGAAAATCAGCCCCAGCATTTT
NA	TRBJ2-5	TRBV2	NA	CASLAQETQYF	TGTGCCAGCCTAGCCCAAGAGACCCAGTACTTC
NA	TRBJ1-2	TRBV12-3/TRBV12-4	NA	CASSPTGFGYTF	TGTGCCAGCAGTCCCACGGGTTTCGGCTACACCTTC
TRBD1	TRBJ1-2	TRBV6-6	many	CATLPGTGGRTYGYTF	TGTGCCACCCTGCCGGGGACAGGGGGGCGAACTTATGGCTACACCTTC
NA	TRBJ1-2	TRBV27	few	CASSPGSGYGYTF	TGTGCCAGCAGCCCAGGGTCGGGCTATGGCTACACCTTC
NA	TRBJ1-1	TRBV7-9	many	CASSFRQNLLFTEAFF	TGTGCCAGCAGCTTCCGACAGAACCTACTTTTCACTGAAGCTTTCTTT
TRBD2	TRBJ2-7	TRBV6-5	once	CASRKTTSGRAREQYF	TGTGCCAGCAGAAAGACGACTAGCGGGAGGGCTCGAGAGCAGTACTTC
TRBD2	TRBJ2-1	TRBV7-6	few	CASSWTSGGTYNEQFF	TGTGCCAGCAGCTGGACTAGCGGGGGAACCTACAATGAGCAGTTCTTC
NA	TRBJ2-7	TRBV7-9	few	CASSLLDRWAQYF	TGTGCCAGCAGCTTACTTGACCGTTGGGCGCAGTACTTC
NA	TRBJ2-1	TRBV4-2	NA	CASSQPLDATNEQFF	TGTGCCAGCAGCCAGCCCTTGGACGCCACCAATGAGCAGTTCTTC
NA	TRBJ2-5	TRBV6-6	NA	CASSSGLGLETQYF	TGTGCCAGCAGTAGCGGCCTGGGGCTGGAGACCCAGTACTTC
NA	TRBJ2-2	TRBV7-3	few	CASSLTVEGELFF	TGTGCCAGCAGCTTAACTGTGGAGGGGGAGCTGTTTTTT
TRBD1	TRBJ2-6	TRBV11-2	NA	CASSPVWYRGRRGANVLTF	TGTGCCAGCAGCCCGGTGTGGTACAGGGGGCGCAGGGGGGCCAACGTCCTGACTTTC
NA	TRBJ2-5	TRBV2	NA	CASSALRGEETQYF	TGTGCCAGCAGTGCCCTCAGGGGCGAAGAGACCCAGTACTTC
TRBD2	TRBJ2-1	TRBV28	many	CASSRTSGGLNEQFF	TGTGCCAGCAGCCGGACTAGCGGGGGCCTCAATGAGCAGTTCTTC
TRBD2	TRBJ2-1	TRBV19	NA	CASSTGLAGANEQFF	TGTGCCAGTAGTACCGGACTAGCGGGAGCCAATGAGCAGTTCTTC
NA	TRBJ1-1	TRBV27	NA	CASSRYKGNTEAFF	TGTGCCAGCAGCCGCTATAAGGGGAACACTGAAGCTTTCTTT
TRBD2	TRBJ2-1	TRBV7-2	many	CASSPLWTSDGQYNEQFF	TGTGCCAGCAGCCCCTTGTGGACTAGCGACGGGCAATACAATGAGCAGTTCTTC
NA	TRBJ1-6	TRBV7-9	few	CASSLKGGNSPLHF	TGTGCCAGCAGCTTAAAGGGGGGTAATTCACCCCTCCACTTT
NA	TRBJ2-3	TRBV30	NA	CAWSKGPDTQYF	TGTGCCTGGAGTAAGGGTCCAGATACGCAGTATTTT